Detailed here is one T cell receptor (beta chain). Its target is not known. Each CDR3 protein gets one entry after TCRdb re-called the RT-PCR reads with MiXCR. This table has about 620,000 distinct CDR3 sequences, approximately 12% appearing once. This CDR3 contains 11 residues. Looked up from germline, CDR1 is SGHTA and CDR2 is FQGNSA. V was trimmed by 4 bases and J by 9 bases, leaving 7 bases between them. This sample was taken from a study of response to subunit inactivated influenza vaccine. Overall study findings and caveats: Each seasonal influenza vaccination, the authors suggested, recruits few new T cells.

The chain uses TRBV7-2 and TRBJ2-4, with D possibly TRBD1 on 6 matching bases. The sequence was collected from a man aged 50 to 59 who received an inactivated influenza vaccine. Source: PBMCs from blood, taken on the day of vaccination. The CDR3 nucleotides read TGTGCCAGCAGCTCAGGGGTCATTCAGTACTTC. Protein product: CASSSGVIQYF. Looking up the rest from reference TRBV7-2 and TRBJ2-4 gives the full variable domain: GAGVSQSPSNKVTEKGKDVELRCDPISGHTALYWYRQSLGQGLEFLIYFQGNSAPDKSGLPSDRFSAERTGGSVSTLTIQRTQQEDSAVYLCASSSGVIQYFGAGTRLSVL.